One and the same sample provided the 5 T cell receptor beta chains below, sequenced in a study of shared clonotypes between healthy human individuals. Sequencing used immunoSEQ multiplex PCR; TCRdb keeps in-frame clones, though not all of them. The sample consists of around 1.9 million clones, roughly 91% of them appearing once. Terminally differentiated effector memory CD45RA+ cells were excluded from the naive CD8 cells, which were CD45RO-negative and positively selected for CCR7. Input material: naive CD8+ T cells from PBMCs. These receptors were collected from a man aged 18 to 29 in good health. Some clones in this sample may be carry-over from other donors' samples.

The genes are TRBV28 and TRBJ2-7; D gene ambiguous. The CDR3 sequence is 11 residues long. Looked up from germline, CDR1 is MDHEN and CDR2 is SYDVKM. The V and J ends lost 6 bases and 6 bases respectively, with 9 bases between them. CDR3 sequence reads: CASSNNGEQYF. In nucleotides, the CDR3 is TGTGCCAGCAGCAACAATGGCGAGCAGTACTTC. Supplemented by reference TRBV28 and TRBJ2-7, the full variable domain reads DVKVTQSSRYLVKRTGEKVFLECVQDMDHENMFWYRQDPGLGLRLIYFSYDVKMKEKGDIPEGYSVSREKKERFSLILESASTNQTSMYLCASSNNGEQYFGPGTRLTVT.

The rearrangement joins TRBV28 to TRBJ2-6; D remains unclear. CDR3 size: 17 residues. Germline-derived CDR1 and CDR2 are MDHEN and SYDVKM. The V and J ends lost 2 bases and 3 bases respectively, with 14 bases between them. The CDR3, as DNA: TGTGCCAGCAGTTTAGGGCCTTTTGATGGTGGGGCCAACGTCCTGACTTTC. Translated: CASSLGPFDGGANVLTF.

This chain links TRBV5-5 with TRBJ2-7; a weak D match, TRBD1 (5 bases). The ends were cut back, 0 bases at V and 3 bases at J, with 16 bases in the middle. The germline CDR1 and CDR2 sequences are SGHKS and YYEKEE (reference sequence). The CDR3 length is 16 residues. The CDR3 DNA follows: TGTGCCAGCAGCTTGGGGCTTCAGGGTCTGAGCTACGAGCAGTACTTC. This codes for CASSLGLQGLSYEQYF.

The chain has TRBV7-7 and TRBJ2-7; D is perhaps TRBD1 or TRBD2 (5 bases each). This CDR3 contains 15 residues. The ends were cut back, 1 base at V and 4 bases at J, with 14 bases in the middle. The V gene's germline CDR1 is SSHAT and CDR2 FNYEAQ (reference sequence). The CDR3 sequence is CASSLGGVGEYEQYF. The CDR3 DNA reads as TGTGCCAGCAGCTTAGGGGGCGTGGGAGAGTACGAGCAGTACTTC.

The CDR3 spells CASSIGPGMRQPQHF. DNA for the CDR3: TGTGCCAGTAGTATAGGGCCAGGGATGCGGCAGCCCCAGCATTTT. The V and J genes are TRBV19 and TRBJ1-5; maybe TRBD1 (5 bases). CDR3 length equals 15 residues. Germline-derived CDR1 and CDR2 are LNHDA and SQIVND (reference sequence). The V end was cut by 1 base, the J end by 7 bases, with 14 bases between.